Below, 32 T cell receptor beta chains from the same sample are listed, as sequenced in a study of monozygotic twins with inflammatory bowel disease. TCRdb re-called the 5' RACE reads and gives one entry per CDR3 protein, without DNA. The table for this sample gives nearly 450,000 distinct CDR3 sequences. The specimen was blood. These receptors came from a human donor with ulcerative colitis or Crohn's disease, or a healthy co-twin of an affected twin (not recorded which).

This sequence joins TRBV5-5 and TRBJ1-4; as DNA is missing, the TRBD1 call by TCRdb cannot be tested. CDR1 is SGHKS, CDR2 YYEKEE, per germline (reference sequence). This CDR3 region has 15 residues. The CDR3 is CASSLVAGGNEKLFF.

The V and J genes are TRBV5-5 and TRBJ2-1; the D gene TCRdb calls, TRBD1, cannot be checked with no DNA. This CDR3 spans 15 amino acids. The germline CDR1 and CDR2 sequences are SGHKS and YYEKEE (reference sequence). CDR3 sequence reads: CASSVEDRFYNEQFF.

The CDR3 spells CASSFLQGYTF. This chain joins TRBV5-5 and TRBJ1-2. The CDR3 is made up of 11 amino acids. Germline V CDR1 and CDR2: SGHKS, YYEKEE (reference sequence). The whole variable domain, filled in from reference TRBV5-5 and TRBJ1-2, reads DAGVTQSPTHLIKTRGQQVTLRCSPISGHKSVSWYQQVLGQGPQFIFQYYEKEERGRGNFPDRFSARQFPNYSSELNVNALLLGDSALYLCASSFLQGYTFGSGTRLTVV.

The CDR3 sequence: CASSLLALSTLTDTQYF. V usage is TRBV7-2 and J usage is TRBJ2-3; the D call of TRBD2 rests on TCRdb alone, since no DNA is present to check it. CDR1 is SGHTA and CDR2 is FQGNSA in the germline V gene. The CDR3 is 17 residues long.

The chain is built from TRBV7-9 and TRBJ2-3. This CDR3 comprises 12 residues. Germline loops: CDR1 SEHNR, CDR2 FQNEAQ (reference sequence). The CDR3 protein is CASQVGTDTQYF.

V and J are TRBV7-2 and TRBJ2-7. The CDR3 runs 13 residues. Germline assignment: CDR1 SGHTA and CDR2 FQGNSA. CDR3 loop: CASSLPGPYEQYF. Filled out from reference TRBV7-2 and TRBJ2-7, the complete variable domain reads GAGVSQSPSNKVTEKGKDVELRCDPISGHTALYWYRQSLGQGLEFLIYFQGNSAPDKSGLPSDRFSAERTGGSVSTLTIQRTQQEDSAVYLCASSLPGPYEQYFGPGTRLTVT.

The gene calls are TRBV7-2 and TRBJ1-5; as DNA is missing, the TRBD1 call by TCRdb cannot be tested. Germline assignment: CDR1 SGHTA and CDR2 FQGNSA. This CDR3 has 16 residues. The CDR3 loop reads CASSLGRGAGERPQHF.

V is TRBV20-1 and J is TRBJ2-3; the TCRdb D gene call, TRBD2, has no DNA to confirm it. Germline-derived CDR1 and CDR2 are DFQATT and SNEGSKA (reference sequence). This CDR3 spans 14 amino acids. The chain's CDR3 is CSWTSGQLEDTQYF.

CDR3: CASSSTELAKNIQYF. The J gene is TRBJ2-4, the V gene TRBV5-1. This CDR3 contains 15 residues. Germline lookup yields CDR1 SGHRS and CDR2 YFSETQ. Together with reference TRBV5-1 and TRBJ2-4, the CDR3 gives the full variable domain: KAGVTQTPRYLIKTRGQQVTLSCSPISGHRSVSWYQQTPGQGLQFLFEYFSETQRNKGNFPGRFSGRQFSNSRSEMNVSTLELGDSALYLCASSSTELAKNIQYFGAGTRLSVL.

The V call is TRBV12-3 or TRBV12-4, the J call TRBJ2-3; TCRdb picks TRBD1, but there is no DNA to check that call. The CDR3 loop spans 16 amino acids. This chain's CDR3 is CASSVGTGVSTDTQYF.

V gene TRBV7-2 combines with J gene TRBJ2-2; TCRdb picks TRBD2, but there is no DNA to check that call. This CDR3 has 16 amino acids. Germline CDR1 is SGHTA and CDR2 is FQGNSA. The CDR3 loop reads CASSSTTSGTTGELFF. Full variable domain (remainder filled in from reference TRBV7-2 and TRBJ2-2): GAGVSQSPSNKVTEKGKDVELRCDPISGHTALYWYRQSLGQGLEFLIYFQGNSAPDKSGLPSDRFSAERTGGSVSTLTIQRTQQEDSAVYLCASSSTTSGTTGELFFGEGSRLTVL.

The genes are TRBV7-2 and TRBJ2-5; TCRdb gives TRBD2 as the D gene, but with no DNA this cannot be confirmed. Germline CDR1 reads SGHTA; CDR2 reads FQGNSA. This CDR3 is built from 16 residues. The CDR3 sequence: CASSTLAGTLWETQYF.

This rearrangement joins TRBV29-1 to TRBJ1-1. Germline V gene lookup returns CDR1 SQVTM and CDR2 ANQGSEA. CDR3 size: 13 residues. CDR3 residues: CSVTRPMNTEAFF.

V is TRBV5-5 and J is TRBJ1-2; TCRdb's D gene call, TRBD1, goes unchecked for lack of DNA. Germline V gene sequence: CDR1 SGHKS, CDR2 YYEKEE (reference sequence). CDR3 length: 14 residues. CDR3 region: CASSFGTPAQGYTF.

The chain recombines TRBV6-5 with TRBJ2-2; the TCRdb call, TRBD2, lacks DNA for checking. The CDR3 extends over 17 amino acids. The germline gives CDR1 MNHEY, CDR2 SVGAGI. CDR3 sequence reads: CASSYFEREGQGGELFF.

The J gene is TRBJ2-3, the V gene TRBV5-1; the TCRdb call, TRBD1, lacks DNA for checking. The CDR3 runs to 15 residues. In germline, CDR1 is SGHRS, CDR2 YFSETQ. This CDR3 reads CASSSSGTRTDTQYF.

The V gene is TRBV20-1, the J gene TRBJ2-3; TCRdb designates TRBD2, a call that cannot be tested without DNA. CDR1 and CDR2 (germline): DFQATT, SNEGSKA (reference sequence). The CDR3 sequence is 17 residues long. The CDR3 protein is CSARPTRTSVSTDTQYF.

V is TRBV19 and J is TRBJ2-5; absent DNA, TCRdb's TRBD1 call cannot be checked. The CDR3 is made up of 16 amino acids. Germline CDR1 is LNHDA and CDR2 is SQIVND (reference sequence). This chain's CDR3 is CASREGWGGPRETQYF. Looking up the rest from reference TRBV19 and TRBJ2-5 gives the full variable domain: DGGITQSPKYLFRKEGQNVTLSCEQNLNHDAMYWYRQDPGQGLRLIYYSQIVNDFQKGDIAEGYSVSREKKESFPLTVTSAQKNPTAFYLCASREGWGGPRETQYFGPGTRLLVL.

The chain carries TRBV3-1 and TRBJ1-1. The CDR3 is 11 residues long. CDR1 and CDR2 from the germline V gene are LGHDT and YNNKEL (reference sequence). CDR3: CASTSDTEAFF. Full variable domain (missing parts from reference TRBV3-1 and TRBJ1-1): DTAVSQTPKYLVTQMGNDKSIKCEQNLGHDTMYWYKQDSKKFLKIMFSYNNKELIINETVPNRFSPKSPDKAHLNLHINSLELGDSAVYFCASTSDTEAFFGQGTRLTVV.

The rearrangement links TRBV9 to TRBJ2-1; TCRdb gives TRBD2 as the D gene, but with no DNA this cannot be confirmed. The germline V gene has CDR1 SGDLS and CDR2 YYNGEE. The CDR3 sequence is 15 residues long. CDR3: CASAAGTNSYNEQFF.

This sequence joins TRBV5-8 and TRBJ1-4. CDR1 and CDR2 (germline): SGHTS, YDEGEE. The CDR3 is 14 amino acids. Here the CDR3 reads CASTRGLTNEKLFF.

This chain joins TRBV23-1 and TRBJ1-5. TRBV23-1 is an ORF, and what it does is uncertain. The CDR3 contains 14 residues. The CDR3 reads CASWDLVGNQPQHF.

CDR3 region: CSADFAYGYTF. The chain uses TRBV20-1 and TRBJ1-2. The V gene's germline CDR1 is DFQATT and CDR2 SNEGSKA (reference sequence). The CDR3 contains 11 residues.

V and J are TRBV6-2 or TRBV6-3 and TRBJ2-1; TCRdb reports TRBD1, a call that lacks DNA to check it against. CDR3 length: 16 amino acids. Germline values: CDR1 MNHEY, CDR2 SVGEGT. CDR3 amino acids: CASDRGRFSSYNEQFF.

The chain is built from TRBV6-2 or TRBV6-3 and TRBJ2-1; TCRdb's D call of TRBD2 is untestable without DNA. There are 15 residues in the CDR3. Looked up from germline, CDR1 is MNHEY and CDR2 is SVGEGT. CDR3 region: CASSSGLGAPNEQFF.

The chain recombines TRBV7-9 with TRBJ2-1; TCRdb's assignment of TRBD2 cannot be checked, as there is no DNA. Germline V gene data show CDR1 as SEHNR and CDR2 as FQNEAQ (reference sequence). The CDR3 runs 15 residues. CDR3 sequence reads: CASSSDYSSYNEQFF.

The chain recombines TRBV12-3 or TRBV12-4 with TRBJ2-4; TCRdb picks TRBD1, but there is no DNA to check that call. CDR3 length: 13 residues. CDR3 sequence: CASSPRDWDIQYF.

The chain has TRBV20-1 and TRBJ2-2; TCRdb reports TRBD2, a call that lacks DNA to check it against. This CDR3 contains 14 residues. Germline CDR1 is DFQATT and CDR2 is SNEGSKA (reference sequence). CDR3 residues: CSATGGSNTGELFF.

The rearrangement joins TRBV7-3 to TRBJ2-1; TCRdb's D call of TRBD2 is untestable without DNA. CDR3 length: 14 amino acids. CDR1 is SGHTA, CDR2 FQGTGA, per germline. The CDR3 loop reads CASSLNAGSNEQFF.

CDR3 protein: CASSPLGQGAYEQYF. This chain joins TRBV5-6 and TRBJ2-7; TCRdb's D call of TRBD1 is untestable without DNA. Germline V CDR1 and CDR2: SGHDT, YYEEEE. This CDR3 region has 15 residues.

The gene calls are TRBV7-6 and TRBJ2-1; the D gene TCRdb calls, TRBD2, cannot be checked with no DNA. The CDR3 spans 17 residues. Germline-derived CDR1 and CDR2 are SGHVS and FNYEAQ. The CDR3 loop is CASSLQAGGISYNEQFF. The variable domain in full, with the rest retrieved from reference TRBV7-6 and TRBJ2-1, is GAGVSQSPRYKVTKRGQDVALRCDPISGHVSLYWYRQALGQGPEFLTYFNYEAQQDKSGLPNDRFSAERPEGSISTLTIQRTEQRDSAMYRCASSLQAGGISYNEQFFGPGTRLTVL.

The chain joins TRBV6-2 or TRBV6-3 to TRBJ2-2; TCRdb calls TRBD2, which cannot be checked without DNA. CDR1 is MNHEY, CDR2 SVGEGT, per germline. The CDR3 runs 14 residues. This chain's CDR3 is CASSHPEGTGELFF.